Detailed here is one T cell receptor (beta chain). Sequencing was performed with immunoSEQ multiplex PCR; in TCRdb, only in-frame clones are kept and a portion is missing. The table includes about 62,000 clones, 76% detected once. J was trimmed by 5 bases and V by 0 bases; bases with no gene match: 6. Germline V gene data show CDR1 as LGHNA and CDR2 as YSLEER. The CDR3 is made up of 15 amino acids. This entry comes from a study of blood T cell repertoires in COVID-19. Study-wide context: Collection of acute and convalescent COVID-19 samples took place in the United States, Italy and Spain. Sample material is recorded as cDNA or gDNA derived from T cells, B-cell-depleted T cells, or PBMCs.

V gene TRBV4-3 combines with J gene TRBJ2-5; 7 nucleotides agree with TRBD2. This receptor was obtained from a woman aged 45-60 years with active or convalescent COVID-19. The sequenced sample consisted of peripheral blood. CDR3 in amino acids: CASSQDAGVEETQYF. The CDR3 nucleotides are TGCGCCAGCAGCCAAGACGCGGGGGTAGAGGAGACCCAGTACTTC.